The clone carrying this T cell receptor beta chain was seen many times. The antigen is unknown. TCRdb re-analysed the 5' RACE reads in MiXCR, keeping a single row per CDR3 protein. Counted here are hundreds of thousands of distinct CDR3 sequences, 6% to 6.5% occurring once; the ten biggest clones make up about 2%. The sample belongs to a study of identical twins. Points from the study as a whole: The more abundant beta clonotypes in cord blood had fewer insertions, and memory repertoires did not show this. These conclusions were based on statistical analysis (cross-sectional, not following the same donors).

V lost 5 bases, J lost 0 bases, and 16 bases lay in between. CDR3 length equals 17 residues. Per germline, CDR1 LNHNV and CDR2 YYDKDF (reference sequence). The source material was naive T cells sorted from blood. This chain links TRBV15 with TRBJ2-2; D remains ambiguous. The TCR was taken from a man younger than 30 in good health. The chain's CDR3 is CATSGTDAMTNTGELFF. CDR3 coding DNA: TGTGCCACCAGCGGTACGGACGCCATGACGAACACCGGGGAGCTGTTTTTT.